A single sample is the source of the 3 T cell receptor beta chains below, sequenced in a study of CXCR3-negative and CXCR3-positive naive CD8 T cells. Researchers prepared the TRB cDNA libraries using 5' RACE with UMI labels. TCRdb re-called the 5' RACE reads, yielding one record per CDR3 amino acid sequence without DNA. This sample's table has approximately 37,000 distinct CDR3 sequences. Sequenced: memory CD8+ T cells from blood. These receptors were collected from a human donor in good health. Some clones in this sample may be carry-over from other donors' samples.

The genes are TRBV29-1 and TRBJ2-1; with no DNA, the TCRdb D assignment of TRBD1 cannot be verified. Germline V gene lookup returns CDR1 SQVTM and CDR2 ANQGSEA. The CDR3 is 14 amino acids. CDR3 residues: CSVEPRDSYNEQFF.

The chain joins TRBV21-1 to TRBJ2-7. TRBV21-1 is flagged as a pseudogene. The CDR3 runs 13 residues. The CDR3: CASSREASSEQYF.

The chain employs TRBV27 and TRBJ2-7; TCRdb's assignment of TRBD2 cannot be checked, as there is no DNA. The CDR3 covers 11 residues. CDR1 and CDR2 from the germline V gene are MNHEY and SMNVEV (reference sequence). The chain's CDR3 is CASSWGGEQYF.